The 18 T cell receptor beta chains listed next were all sequenced from one sample in a study of T cells after yellow fever vaccination. TCRdb called the 5' RACE reads again in MiXCR, with one record for every CDR3 protein. The data hold 250,000 to 300,000 distinct CDR3 sequences, with about 5% observed a single time. Sequencing used CD4+ T cells sorted from PBMCs, obtained on the day of the yellow fever booster vaccination. The receptor source for this set is a man in his late teens or twenties who received the YFV17D yellow fever vaccine.

This chain connects TRBV2 to TRBJ1-5, with D uncertain. V lost 5 bases and J 1 base, leaving 9 bases between the germline ends. Germline V gene sequence: CDR1 SNHLY, CDR2 FYNNEI. The CDR3 is made up of 14 amino acids. The CDR3 reads CASSYTGSNQPQHF. In nucleotides, the CDR3 is TGTGCCAGCAGTTACACTGGGAGCAATCAGCCCCAGCATTTT.

The chain has TRBV28 and TRBJ2-3, with 8 bases aligning to TRBD1. CDR3 length: 17 amino acids. The trim removed 3 bases at V and 2 bases at J, leaving 10 bases unmatched. The germline gives CDR1 MDHEN, CDR2 SYDVKM. The CDR3 loop reads CASSLSGRTGYTDTQYF. Written as DNA, the CDR3 is TGTGCCAGCAGTTTGTCTGGTCGGACAGGGTACACAGATACGCAGTATTTT.

The J gene is TRBJ2-7, the V gene TRBV5-1; D may be TRBD1 (5 bases). Germline CDR1 reads SGHRS; CDR2 reads YFSETQ. Trimming took 0 bases from V and 0 from J, leaving 7 bases between them. The CDR3 length is 14 residues. DNA of the CDR3: TGCGCCAGCAGCTTGGCGACAGACTCCTACGAGCAGTACTTC. Protein product: CASSLATDSYEQYF.

The chain combines TRBV7-2 with TRBJ2-1, with 8 nucleotides matching TRBD2. This CDR3 is built from 15 residues. After removal of 1 base from V and 9 bases from J, the junction contained 8 bases not matched to a gene. Germline V gene sequence: CDR1 SGHTA, CDR2 FQGNSA. For the CDR3, the DNA is TGTGCCAGCAGCTTAGGATCGCGGGGGGTAGTTGAGCAGTTCTTC. Its protein product is CASSLGSRGVVEQFF.

This clonotype occurred a few times. As DNA, the CDR3 is TGTGCCAGCACCCCGGGAACAGGCCGGACTTATAACTATGGCTACACCTTC. This translates into CASTPGTGRTYNYGYTF. The chain is built from TRBV11-2 and TRBJ1-2; tentative D call: TRBD1 (5 bases). Germline V CDR1 and CDR2: SGHAT, FQNNGV. V lost 7 bases and J lost 1, with 22 bases in between. The CDR3 sequence is 17 residues long.

CDR3 sequence reads: CASSYYRGSAGNEQFF. CDR3 DNA: TGTGCCAGCAGTTACTATCGGGGGTCGGCTGGGAATGAGCAGTTCTTC. The chain is built from TRBV6-6 and TRBJ2-1; tentatively, D is TRBD2 (6 bases). V was shortened by 1 base and J by 7 bases, with 17 bases between the two germline ends. The germline CDR1 and CDR2 sequences are MNHNY and SVGAGI (reference sequence). The CDR3 runs to 16 residues.

This clonotype was recorded at least ten times. The junction and the germline gene differ at one end; a read error may be behind it. The chain is built from TRBV7-7 and TRBJ2-3, with TRBD2 as a possible D gene (8 bases). The CDR3 spans 15 residues. CDR1 SSHAT and CDR2 FNYEAQ come from the germline V gene (reference sequence). This chain's CDR3 is CASSLQGTSTDTQYF. The CDR3 coding sequence is TGTGCTAGCAGCCTACAGGGGACTAGTACAGATACGCAGTATTTT. The whole variable domain, remainder taken from reference TRBV7-7 and TRBJ2-3, is GAGVSQSPRYKVTKRGQDVTLRCDPISSHATLYWYQQALGQGPEFLTYFNYEAQPDKSGLPSDRFSAERPEGSISTLTIQRTEQRDSAMYRCASSLQGTSTDTQYFGPGTRLTVL.

This chain links TRBV18 with TRBJ2-2; no clear D gene. The V and J ends lost 0 bases and 5 bases respectively, with 4 bases between them. This CDR3 comprises 13 residues. Per germline, CDR1 KGHSH and CDR2 LQKENI. CDR3 nucleotide sequence: TGTGCCAGCTCACCACCAGCGACCGGGGAGCTGTTTTTT. This gives the protein CASSPPATGELFF.

This clonotype was observed at least ten times. The J gene is TRBJ2-7, the V gene TRBV5-1; D possibly matches TRBD1 or TRBD2 (5 bases each). The CDR3 runs 12 residues. From germline, CDR1 is SGHRS and CDR2 YFSETQ. V was pared by 3 bases and J by 5 bases, with 9 bases between. In DNA, the CDR3 is TGCGCCAGCAGCTGGGACGGACACGAGCAGTACGTC. Translation gives CASSWDGHEQYV.

The chain has TRBV3-1 and TRBJ2-1, with D unclear. Germline CDR1 and CDR2: LGHDT and YNNKEL (reference sequence). This CDR3 region has 12 residues. Trimming shortened V by 7 bases and J by 6 bases, and 10 bases separated the two germline ends. This chain's CDR3 is CASTSEGNEQFF. The CDR3 DNA follows: TGTGCCAGCACCTCTGAAGGCAATGAGCAGTTCTTC.

This clonotype was observed a few times. The chain carries TRBV30 and TRBJ2-7; tentatively, D is TRBD2 (7 bases). Germline-derived CDR1 and CDR2 are GTSNPN and SVGIG (reference sequence). The CDR3 is 14 residues long. The V gene lost 7 bases and the J gene lost 2 bases, with 18 bases spanning the gap. In nucleotides, the CDR3 is TGTGCCTCCGACCCCCTAGGGGGGGCCTACGAGCAGTACTTC. Translated, it gives CASDPLGGAYEQYF.

The rearrangement uses TRBV7-8 and TRBJ2-5; D may be TRBD2 (6 bases). CDR3 size: 15 residues. Germline V gives CDR1 SGHVS, CDR2 FQNEAQ. V gave up 4 bases and J gave up 0 bases, with 12 bases separating them. The CDR3 region is CASSSGRGNQETQYF. CDR3 sequence (DNA): TGTGCCAGCAGCTCAGGACGGGGGAACCAAGAGACCCAGTACTTC.

The chain is built from TRBV19 and TRBJ2-5; maybe TRBD2 (5 bases). The CDR3 extends over 16 amino acids. The germline V and J ends were trimmed by 10 bases and 1 base, with 22 bases remaining between them. Per the germline V gene, CDR1 is LNHDA and CDR2 is SQIVND (reference sequence). The CDR3 reads CATNDRRGRTQETQYF. The DNA for the CDR3 is TGTGCCACCAACGATCGACGAGGGCGAACCCAAGAGACCCAGTACTTC.

This chain uses TRBV20-1 with TRBJ1-1; D gene uncertain. Trimming left V 1 base short and J 0 bases short, with 9 bases between. Germline CDR1 and CDR2: DFQATT and SNEGSKA (reference sequence). The CDR3 totals 14 residues. CDR3 sequence (DNA): TGCAGTGCTAGAGTCAGAAGGGTGAACACTGAAGCTTTCTTT. Residues: CSARVRRVNTEAFF.

The chain joins TRBV2 to TRBJ2-1, with TRBD1 matching 11 bases. Germline-derived CDR1 and CDR2 are SNHLY and FYNNEI. Trimming removed 4 bases from V and 9 bases from J; junction bases left unmatched: 5. CDR3 size: 14 residues. For the CDR3, the DNA is TGTGCCAGCAGTGTACGGGACAGGGGGGGTGAGCAGTTCTTC. Translating gives CASSVRDRGGEQFF.

V gene TRBV11-3 combines with J gene TRBJ2-2, with TRBD1 as a possible D gene (8 bases). The V and J ends lost 4 bases and 4 bases respectively, with 16 bases between them. The length of the CDR3 is 16 residues. CDR1 is SGHNT, CDR2 YENEEA, per germline. The CDR3 sequence is CASSSGTGGVTGELFF. Written as DNA, the CDR3 is TGTGCCAGCAGCTCTGGAACAGGGGGGGTCACCGGGGAGCTGTTTTTT. The full variable domain, in which reference TRBV11-3 and TRBJ2-2 provide the parts outside the CDR3, is EAGVVQSPRYKIIEKKQPVAFWCNPISGHNTLYWYLQNLGQGPELLIRYENEEAVDDSQLPKDRFSAERLKGVDSTLKIQPAELGDSAVYLCASSSGTGGVTGELFFGEGSRLTVL.

This clonotype came up a few times. The V call is TRBV3-1, the J call TRBJ1-4, with D possibly matching TRBD1 (5 bases). Trimming took 4 bases from V and 0 from J, leaving 12 bases between them. The germline gives CDR1 LGHDT, CDR2 YNNKEL (reference sequence). The CDR3 has 16 amino acids. The CDR3 DNA reads as TGTGCCAGCAGCCGATGGGACGAGGCAACTAATGAAAAACTGTTTTTT. It yields the protein CASSRWDEATNEKLFF.

This clonotype was seen a handful of times. The CDR3 DNA sequence: TGTGCCAGCAGCACCCAGAGTGGAGGCGGGGGGGCCTTGTATTTT. It codes for CASSTQSGGGGALYF. The V and J genes are TRBV7-3 and TRBJ2-3; 9 bases match TRBD2. Trimming removed 5 bases from V and 14 bases from J; junction bases left unmatched: 17. CDR1 is SGHTA, CDR2 FQGTGA, per germline. This CDR3 has 15 amino acids.